This note documents a single T cell receptor beta chain sequence. Per the original methods: Using reference gene primer amplification, nucleated cell counts were estimated. Clones were sequenced by immunoSEQ multiplex PCR, and TCRdb holds only the in-frame ones, with some missing. From that table come the V and J calls and clone size; the DNA was used to work out D and trimming. The table lists 400,000 or so clones, around nine tenths of them singletons. This sample was included in a study of blood T cell repertoires in COVID-19. About the research overall: Acute and convalescent COVID-19 specimens originated in the United States, Italy and Spain. In each case, the material was cDNA or gDNA derived from T cells, B-cell-depleted T cells, or PBMCs.

The CDR3 length is 15 residues. V lost 6 bases to trimming and J lost 4 bases; unmatched junction nucleotides: 9. Germline V gene sequence: CDR1 SGHTA, CDR2 FQGNSA. This chain joins TRBV7-2 and TRBJ1-5; 7 bases align to TRBD1. The specimen sequenced was peripheral blood. The source of this sequence is a human donor in a cohort sampled during active COVID-19. CDR3 sequence (DNA): TGTGCCAGCAGGTCAGGGGGTTTAGGGAATCAGCCCCAGCATTTT. This encodes CASRSGGLGNQPQHF.